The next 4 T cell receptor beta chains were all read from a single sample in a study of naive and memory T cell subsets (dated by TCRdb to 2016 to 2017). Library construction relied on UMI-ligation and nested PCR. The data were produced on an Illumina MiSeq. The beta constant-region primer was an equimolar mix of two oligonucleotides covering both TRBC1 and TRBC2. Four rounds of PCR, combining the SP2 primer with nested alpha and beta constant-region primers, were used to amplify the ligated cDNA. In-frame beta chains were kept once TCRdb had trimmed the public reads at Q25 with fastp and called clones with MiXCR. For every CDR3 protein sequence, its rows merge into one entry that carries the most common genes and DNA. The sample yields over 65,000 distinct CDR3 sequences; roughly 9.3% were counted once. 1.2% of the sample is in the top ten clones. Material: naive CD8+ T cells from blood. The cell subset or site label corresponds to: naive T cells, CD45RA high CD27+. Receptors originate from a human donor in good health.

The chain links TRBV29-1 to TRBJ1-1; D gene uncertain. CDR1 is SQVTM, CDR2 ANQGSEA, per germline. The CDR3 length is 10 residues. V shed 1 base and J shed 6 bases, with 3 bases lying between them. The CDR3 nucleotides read TGCAGCGTTGAAGTCCCTGAAGCTTTCTTT. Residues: CSVEVPEAFF.

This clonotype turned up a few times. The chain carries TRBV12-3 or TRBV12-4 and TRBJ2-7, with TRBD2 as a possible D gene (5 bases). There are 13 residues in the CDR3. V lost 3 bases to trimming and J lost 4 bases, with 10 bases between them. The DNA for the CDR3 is TGTGCCAGCAGTTTGTCGGAGGTGTACGAGCAGTACTTC. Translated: CASSLSEVYEQYF.

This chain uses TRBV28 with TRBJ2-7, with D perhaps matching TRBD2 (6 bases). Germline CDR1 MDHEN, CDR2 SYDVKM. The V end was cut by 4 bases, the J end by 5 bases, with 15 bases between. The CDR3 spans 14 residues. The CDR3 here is CASSWGREADEQYF. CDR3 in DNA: TGTGCCAGCAGTTGGGGCAGGGAGGCGGACGAGCAGTACTTC.

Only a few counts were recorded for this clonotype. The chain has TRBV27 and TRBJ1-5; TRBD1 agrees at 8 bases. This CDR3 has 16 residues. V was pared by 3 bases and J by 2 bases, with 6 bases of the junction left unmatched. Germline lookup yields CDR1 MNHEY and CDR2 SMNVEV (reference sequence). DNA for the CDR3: TGTGCCAGCAGTTTGCACCTGGGACAGGGCAATCAGCCCCAGCATTTT. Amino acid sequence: CASSLHLGQGNQPQHF.